This T cell receptor beta chain originates from a study of cytomegalovirus exposure and HLA in healthy donors. PCR primers comprised 60 Vbeta and 13 Jbeta primers. Repertoires were generated with immunoSEQ multiplex PCR, while TCRdb's copy carries only in-frame clones and drops some. The profile covers 130,000 or so clones, with 70% to 80% appearing a single time and 1.8% taken by the ten largest. The germline CDR1 and CDR2 sequences are MDHEN and SYDVKM. The CDR3 totals 13 residues. With 3 bases removed from V and 6 bases from J, the gap between germline ends came to 9 bases. The receptor comes from a female donor in good health and CMV-seropositive. The chain couples TRBV28 to TRBJ1-5, with D uncertain. The sample taken for sequencing was PBMCs. DNA for the CDR3: TGTGCCAGCAGTTTTTCCGGGGTTCAGCCCCAGCATTTT. This translates into CASSFSGVQPQHF.